The clone carrying this TCR beta chain was picked up a small number of times. What it binds is not known. Combining a sample-barcoded 5' primer with a J-beta primer mix, a second PCR ran for roughly 6 to 11 cycles. Tagging of each cDNA molecule was performed by a template-switch adaptor with 12 random nucleotides. TCRdb called the 5' RACE reads again in MiXCR, with one record for every CDR3 protein. Of under 1,000,000 distinct CDR3 sequences in the sample, 35% to 60% are singletons; the top ten hold around 18%. This record comes from a study of blood T cells in healthy people across ages. Findings and limits, study-wide: Age advanced and TCR beta diversity per million T cells fell, roughly linearly.

About 9.9 milliliters of peripheral blood were drawn from each donor. This CDR3 is built from 12 residues. Trimming pared 5 bases from V and 12 bases from J, leaving 17 bases between. Germline V gene sequence: CDR1 DFQATT, CDR2 SNEGSKA (reference sequence). The origin of this receptor is a man older than 75 in good health. This rearrangement joins TRBV20-1 to TRBJ2-1, with D perhaps TRBD1 (5 bases). Sequenced material: blood. The CDR3 DNA is TGCAGTGCTCGAAGGACCATCCAGGGGCAGTTCTTC. Translating gives CSARRTIQGQFF.